This T cell receptor beta chain emerged from a study of radiotherapy plus CTLA-4 blockade in lung cancer. Study-level findings and limits: Among blood TCR repertoires after radiotherapy plus ipilimumab, tumor-derived clones expanded.

As to this clone: Its antigen is not known.

The CDR3 contains 14 residues. The germline CDR1 and CDR2 sequences are MDHEN and SYDVKM. Deletions cut 3 bases from V and 6 bases from J, with 12 bases between. Clones were read by immunoSEQ multiplex PCR, and TCRdb kept only the in-frame ones, dropping some. The sample shows around 82,000 clones, under 80% of them seen only once. The sequence derives from a human donor with non-small cell lung cancer whose response to radiotherapy plus ipilimumab could not be evaluated. Some clones in this sample may be carry-over from other donors' samples. J is TRBJ1-5 and V is TRBV28; TRBD1 is a possible D gene (6 bases). The sample was peripheral blood, taken from a patient treated with radiotherapy plus ipilimumab. For the CDR3, the DNA is TGTGCCAGCAGTTTCGCAGGGGCGATTCAGCCCCAGCATTTT. Translation: CASSFAGAIQPQHF.